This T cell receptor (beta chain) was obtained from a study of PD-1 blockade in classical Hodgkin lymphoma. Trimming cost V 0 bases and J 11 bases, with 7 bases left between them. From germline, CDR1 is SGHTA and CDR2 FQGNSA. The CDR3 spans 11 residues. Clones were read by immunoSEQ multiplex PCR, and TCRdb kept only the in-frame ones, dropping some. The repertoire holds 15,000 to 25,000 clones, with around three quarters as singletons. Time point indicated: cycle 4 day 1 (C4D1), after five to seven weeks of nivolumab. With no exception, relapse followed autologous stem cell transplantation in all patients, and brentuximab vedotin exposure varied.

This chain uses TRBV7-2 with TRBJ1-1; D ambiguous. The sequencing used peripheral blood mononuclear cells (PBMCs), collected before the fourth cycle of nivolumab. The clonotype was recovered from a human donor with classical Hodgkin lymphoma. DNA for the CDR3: TGTGCCAGCAGCTTAGCAGGGATGGCTTTCTTT. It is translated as CASSLAGMAFF. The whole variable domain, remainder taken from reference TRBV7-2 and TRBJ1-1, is GAGVSQSPSNKVTEKGKDVELRCDPISGHTALYWYRQSLGQGLEFLIYFQGNSAPDKSGLPSDRFSAERTGGSVSTLTIQRTQQEDSAVYLCASSLAGMAFFGQGTRLTVV.